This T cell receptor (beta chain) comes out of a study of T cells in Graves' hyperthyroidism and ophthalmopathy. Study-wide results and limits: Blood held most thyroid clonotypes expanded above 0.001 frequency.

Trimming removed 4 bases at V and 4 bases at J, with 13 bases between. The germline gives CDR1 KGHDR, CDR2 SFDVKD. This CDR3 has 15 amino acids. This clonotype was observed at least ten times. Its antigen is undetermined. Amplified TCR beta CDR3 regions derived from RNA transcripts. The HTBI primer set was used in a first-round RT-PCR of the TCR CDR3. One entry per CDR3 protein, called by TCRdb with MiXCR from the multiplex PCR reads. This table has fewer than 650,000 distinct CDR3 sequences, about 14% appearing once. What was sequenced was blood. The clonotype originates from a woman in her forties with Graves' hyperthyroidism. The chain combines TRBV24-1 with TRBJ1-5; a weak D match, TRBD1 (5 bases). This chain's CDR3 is CATSDGGQSNQPQHF. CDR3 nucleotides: TGTGCCACCAGTGACGGGGGTCAGTCGAATCAGCCCCAGCATTTT.